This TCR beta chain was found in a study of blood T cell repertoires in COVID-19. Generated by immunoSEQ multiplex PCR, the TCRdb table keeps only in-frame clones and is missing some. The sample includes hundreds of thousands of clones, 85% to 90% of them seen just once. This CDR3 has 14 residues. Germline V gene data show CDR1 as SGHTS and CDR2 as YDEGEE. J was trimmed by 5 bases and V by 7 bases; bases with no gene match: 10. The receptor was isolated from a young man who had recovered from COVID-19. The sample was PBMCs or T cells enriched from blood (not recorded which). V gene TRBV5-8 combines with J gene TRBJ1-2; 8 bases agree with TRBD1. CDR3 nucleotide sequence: TGTGCCAGCCGGGAGGCAGGGGGCAGATATGGCTACACCTTC. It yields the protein CASREAGGRYGYTF.